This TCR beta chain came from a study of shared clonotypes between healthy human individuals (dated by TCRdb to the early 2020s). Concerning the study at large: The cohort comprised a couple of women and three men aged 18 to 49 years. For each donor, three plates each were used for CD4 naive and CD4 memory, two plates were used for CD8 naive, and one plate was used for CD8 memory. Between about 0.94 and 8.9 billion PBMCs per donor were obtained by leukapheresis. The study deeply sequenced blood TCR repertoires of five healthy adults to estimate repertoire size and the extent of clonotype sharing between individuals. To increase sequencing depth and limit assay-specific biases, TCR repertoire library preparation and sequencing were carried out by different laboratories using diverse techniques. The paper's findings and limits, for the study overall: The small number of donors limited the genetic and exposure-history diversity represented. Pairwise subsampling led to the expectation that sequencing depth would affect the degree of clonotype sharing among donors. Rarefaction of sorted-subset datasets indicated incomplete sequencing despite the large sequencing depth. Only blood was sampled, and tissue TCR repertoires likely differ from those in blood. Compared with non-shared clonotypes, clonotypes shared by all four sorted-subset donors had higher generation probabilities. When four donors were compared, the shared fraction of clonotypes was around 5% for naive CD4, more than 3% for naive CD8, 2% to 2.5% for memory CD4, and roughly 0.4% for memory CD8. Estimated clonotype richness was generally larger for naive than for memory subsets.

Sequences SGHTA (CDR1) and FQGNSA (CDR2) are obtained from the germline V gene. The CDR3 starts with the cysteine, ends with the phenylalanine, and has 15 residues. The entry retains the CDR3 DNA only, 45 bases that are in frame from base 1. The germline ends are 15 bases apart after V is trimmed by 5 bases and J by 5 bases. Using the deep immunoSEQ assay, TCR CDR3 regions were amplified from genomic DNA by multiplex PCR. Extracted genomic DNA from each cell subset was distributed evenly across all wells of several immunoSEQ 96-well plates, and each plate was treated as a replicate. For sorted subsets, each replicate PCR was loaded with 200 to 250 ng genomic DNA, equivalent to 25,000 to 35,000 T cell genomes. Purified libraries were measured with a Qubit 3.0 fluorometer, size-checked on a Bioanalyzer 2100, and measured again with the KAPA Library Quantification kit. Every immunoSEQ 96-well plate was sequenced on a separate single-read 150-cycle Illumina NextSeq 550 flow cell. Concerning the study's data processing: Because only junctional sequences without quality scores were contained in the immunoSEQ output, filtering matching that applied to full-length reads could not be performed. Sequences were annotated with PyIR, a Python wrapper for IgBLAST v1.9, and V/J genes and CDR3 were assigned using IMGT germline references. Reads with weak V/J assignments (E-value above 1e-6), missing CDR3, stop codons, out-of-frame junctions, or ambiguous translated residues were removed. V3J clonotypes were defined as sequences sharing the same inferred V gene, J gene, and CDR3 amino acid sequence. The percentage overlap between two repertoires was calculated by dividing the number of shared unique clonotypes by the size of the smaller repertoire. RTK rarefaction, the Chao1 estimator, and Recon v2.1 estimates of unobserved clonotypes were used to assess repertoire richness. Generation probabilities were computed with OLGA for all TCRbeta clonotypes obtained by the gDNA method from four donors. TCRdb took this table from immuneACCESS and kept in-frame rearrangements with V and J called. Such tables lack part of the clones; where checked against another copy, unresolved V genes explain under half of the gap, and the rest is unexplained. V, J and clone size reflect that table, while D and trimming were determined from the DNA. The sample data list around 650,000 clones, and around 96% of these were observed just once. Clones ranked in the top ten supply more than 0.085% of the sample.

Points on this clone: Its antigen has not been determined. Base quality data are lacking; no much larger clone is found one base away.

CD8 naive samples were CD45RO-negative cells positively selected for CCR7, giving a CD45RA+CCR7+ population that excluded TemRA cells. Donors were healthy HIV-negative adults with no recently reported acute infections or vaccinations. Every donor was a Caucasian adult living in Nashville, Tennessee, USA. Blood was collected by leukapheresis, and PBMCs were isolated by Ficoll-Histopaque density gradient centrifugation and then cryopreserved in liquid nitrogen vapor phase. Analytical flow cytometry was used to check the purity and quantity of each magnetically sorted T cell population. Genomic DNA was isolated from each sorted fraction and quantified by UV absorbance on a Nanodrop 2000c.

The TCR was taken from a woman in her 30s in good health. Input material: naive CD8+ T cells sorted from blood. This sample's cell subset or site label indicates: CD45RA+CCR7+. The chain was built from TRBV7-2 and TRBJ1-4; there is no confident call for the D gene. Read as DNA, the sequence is TGTGCCAGCAGCCTAGTTAACAGTCTGAATGAAAAACTGTTTTTT. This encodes CASSLVNSLNEKLFF.